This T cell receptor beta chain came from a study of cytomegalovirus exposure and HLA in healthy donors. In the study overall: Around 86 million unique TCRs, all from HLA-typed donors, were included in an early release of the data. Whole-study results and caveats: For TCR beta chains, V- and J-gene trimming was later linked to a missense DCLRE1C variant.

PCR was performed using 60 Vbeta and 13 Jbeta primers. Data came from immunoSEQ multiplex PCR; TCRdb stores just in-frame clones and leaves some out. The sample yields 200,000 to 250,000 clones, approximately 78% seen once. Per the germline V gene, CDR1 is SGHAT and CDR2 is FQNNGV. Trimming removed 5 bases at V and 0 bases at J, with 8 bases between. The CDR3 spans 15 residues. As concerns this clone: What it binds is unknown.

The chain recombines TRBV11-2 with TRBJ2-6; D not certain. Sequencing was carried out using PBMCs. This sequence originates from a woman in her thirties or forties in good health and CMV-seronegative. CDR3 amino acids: CASSPTRSGANVLTF. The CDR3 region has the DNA TGTGCCAGCAGCCCGACTCGCTCTGGGGCCAACGTCCTGACTTTC.